The rows below give T cell receptor beta chains drawn from one sample of a study of T-cell reconstitution after alpha-beta-depleted transplantation in children. TCRdb re-analysed the PCR reads in MiXCR, keeping a single row per CDR3 protein. The sample lists approximately 800,000 distinct CDR3 sequences; about 15% were seen once. The source was PBMCs, mostly from graft donor cells, collected 360 days after TCRalphabeta/CD19-depleted stem cell transplant. The receptors come from a male patient younger than 18 who had a stem cell transplant for acute lymphoblastic leukemia, so the T cells may come from the graft donor. Both conserved end residues are part of each CDR3. The order of the fields is clone size, D gene, V gene, J gene, CDR3 protein, CDR3 DNA. A D gene is named only where the DNA matches it firmly. Expanded clones get a size class; other rows say once, few or many, or leave the size out.

size: many
D: -
V: TRBV7-9
J: TRBJ1-2
CDR3: CASSLVSNYGYTF
DNA: TGTGCCAGCAGCTTAGTCAGCAACTATGGCTACACCTTC

size: -
D: -
V: TRBV6-5
J: TRBJ1-4
CDR3: CASSYDRSHAKLFF
DNA: TGTGCCAGCAGTTACGATAGGTCCCATGCTAAACTGTTTTTT

size: -
D: TRBD2
V: TRBV6-5
J: TRBJ2-3
CDR3: CASSWAGGRAGTDTQYF
DNA: TGTGCCAGCAGTTGGGCTGGCGGGAGGGCCGGCACAGATACGCAGTATTTT

size: few
D: -
V: TRBV5-1
J: TRBJ2-2
CDR3: CASSLGQGDSGELFF
DNA: TGCGCCAGCAGCTTGGGGCAGGGAGACTCCGGGGAGCTGTTTTTT

size: -
D: -
V: TRBV4-1
J: TRBJ1-5
CDR3: CASSQASILSNQPQHF
DNA: TGCGCCAGCAGCCAGGCGAGCATCCTTAGCAATCAGCCCCAGCATTTT

size: many
D: -
V: TRBV7-9
J: TRBJ1-4
CDR3: CASSLRREGREKLFF
DNA: TGTGCCAGCAGCTTAAGGAGGGAGGGTCGCGAAAAACTGTTTTTT

size: few
D: -
V: TRBV27
J: TRBJ2-1
CDR3: CASSPRGRGNSYNEQFF
DNA: TGTGCCAGCAGTCCGAGGGGGCGGGGAAATTCCTACAATGAGCAGTTCTTC

size: -
D: -
V: TRBV18
J: TRBJ2-1
CDR3: CASSPPSRHNEQFF
DNA: TGTGCCAGCTCACCACCGAGTAGACACAATGAGCAGTTCTTC

size: -
D: -
V: TRBV5-5
J: TRBJ2-1
CDR3: CASTSRAVGEQFF
DNA: TGTGCCAGCACCTCGCGGGCTGTGGGTGAGCAGTTCTTC

size: -
D: -
V: TRBV9
J: TRBJ1-1
CDR3: CASSQFVTGNTEAFF
DNA: TGTGCCAGCAGCCAATTCGTGACAGGGAACACTGAAGCTTTCTTT

size: many
D: -
V: TRBV12-3/TRBV12-4
J: TRBJ2-1
CDR3: CASSFRIQGPLGQFF
DNA: TGTGCCAGCAGTTTCCGGATTCAGGGGCCCTTAGGGCAGTTCTTC

size: few
D: -
V: TRBV20-1
J: TRBJ2-1
CDR3: CSAPWEQTGIYNEQFF
DNA: TGCAGTGCTCCCTGGGAACAAACGGGGATTTACAATGAGCAGTTCTTC

size: few
D: TRBD1
V: TRBV29-1
J: TRBJ2-5
CDR3: CSSTDRERETQYF
DNA: TGCAGCTCTACCGACAGGGAGAGAGAGACCCAGTACTTC

size: few
D: -
V: TRBV20-1
J: TRBJ2-1
CDR3: CSALRGGGYNEQFF
DNA: TGCAGTGCCCTGAGGGGGGGAGGGTACAATGAGCAGTTCTTC

size: -
D: -
V: TRBV5-1
J: TRBJ2-2
CDR3: CASSLVPGANTGELFF
DNA: TGCGCCAGCAGCTTGGTTCCGGGGGCGAACACCGGGGAGCTGTTTTTT

size: -
D: -
V: TRBV10-2
J: TRBJ2-7
CDR3: CASRSQGATYEQYF
DNA: TGCGCCAGCCGTAGTCAGGGTGCTACCTACGAGCAGTACTTC

size: few
D: TRBD2
V: TRBV20-1
J: TRBJ2-2
CDR3: CSARVPSGSGFTGELFF
DNA: TGCAGTGCTAGAGTTCCTAGCGGGAGTGGGTTTACCGGGGAGCTGTTTTTT

size: -
D: -
V: TRBV5-1
J: TRBJ2-2
CDR3: CASSLLVFGTGELFF
DNA: TGCGCCAGCAGCTTGTTGGTTTTCGGCACCGGGGAGCTGTTTTTT

size: many
D: -
V: TRBV12-3/TRBV12-4
J: TRBJ2-7
CDR3: CASSSGLLSYEQYF
DNA: TGTGCCAGCAGTTCCGGACTTCTCTCCTACGAGCAGTACTTC

size: -
D: TRBD2
V: TRBV5-1
J: TRBJ2-3
CDR3: CASSWGLAESTDTQYF
DNA: TGCGCCAGCAGCTGGGGACTAGCGGAAAGCACAGATACGCAGTATTTT

size: few
D: -
V: TRBV29-1
J: TRBJ1-1
CDR3: CSVEGRLGVEAFF
DNA: TGCAGCGTTGAGGGCCGTTTAGGCGTTGAAGCTTTCTTT

size: -
D: -
V: TRBV21-1
J: TRBJ2-3
CDR3: CGVWVSQLPTDTQYF
DNA: TGTGGGGTCTGGGTCAGCCAACTCCCCACAGATACGCAGTATTTT

size: -
D: -
V: TRBV7-9
J: TRBJ1-5
CDR3: CASGGGPQHF
DNA: TGTGCCAGCGGGGGGGGGCCCCAGCATTTT

size: -
D: TRBD2
V: TRBV2
J: TRBJ2-1
CDR3: CASSVGTSGILVEQFF
DNA: TGTGCCAGCAGTGTTGGGACTAGCGGGATCTTGGTTGAGCAGTTCTTC

size: few
D: TRBD2
V: TRBV5-1
J: TRBJ2-3
CDR3: CASSRTNSGMGTDTQYF
DNA: TGCGCCAGCAGCCGTACTAATAGCGGGATGGGCACAGATACGCAGTATTTT

size: few
D: -
V: TRBV10-3
J: TRBJ2-6
CDR3: CAITGPGANVLTF
DNA: TGTGCCATCACGGGGCCGGGGGCCAACGTCCTGACTTTC

size: few
D: -
V: TRBV7-2
J: TRBJ2-5
CDR3: CASSWTLQETQYF
DNA: TGTGCCAGCAGCTGGACCCTTCAAGAGACCCAGTACTTC

size: -
D: TRBD1
V: TRBV6-2/TRBV6-3
J: TRBJ1-1
CDR3: CASSTFDRGGGEAFF
DNA: TGTGCCAGCAGTACATTCGACAGGGGGGGTGGTGAAGCTTTCTTT

size: -
D: -
V: TRBV13
J: TRBJ2-7
CDR3: CASSLLESDEQYF
DNA: TGTGCCAGCAGCTTACTGGAATCGGACGAGCAGTACTTC

size: few
D: -
V: TRBV20-1
J: TRBJ2-7
CDR3: CSGYSGHNYEQYF
DNA: TGCAGTGGATACTCGGGACACAACTACGAGCAGTACTTC

size: many
D: -
V: TRBV6-5
J: TRBJ2-7
CDR3: CASSSSGTTYEQYF
DNA: TGTGCCAGCAGTTCCAGCGGGACAACCTACGAGCAGTACTTC

size: -
D: -
V: TRBV2
J: TRBJ2-1
CDR3: CAETPGGNEQFF
DNA: TGTGCTGAGACCCCCGGGGGCAATGAGCAGTTCTTC

size: -
D: -
V: TRBV6-5
J: TRBJ2-5
CDR3: CASSYAPGRPLETQYF
DNA: TGTGCCAGCAGTTACGCCCCCGGCAGGCCCTTAGAAACCCAGTACTTC

size: once
D: -
V: TRBV5-1
J: TRBJ2-2
CDR3: CASTEGPGELFF
DNA: TGCGCCAGCACTGAAGGACCCGGGGAGCTGTTTTTT

size: -
D: -
V: TRBV5-5
J: TRBJ2-5
CDR3: CASSRGRGAGETQYF
DNA: TGTGCCAGCAGCCGGGGACGGGGGGCGGGGGAGACCCAGTACTTC

size: -
D: -
V: TRBV7-2
J: TRBJ2-2
CDR3: CASSLAAALTGELFF
DNA: TGTGCCAGCAGCTTAGCAGCGGCTTTAACCGGGGAGCTGTTTTTT

size: few
D: -
V: TRBV5-6
J: TRBJ2-5
CDR3: CASSLSGSGETQYF
DNA: TGTGCCAGCAGCTTGTCCGGGAGTGGGGAGACCCAGTACTTC

size: -
D: -
V: TRBV7-9
J: TRBJ2-5
CDR3: CASSNGPSVFQETQYF
DNA: TGTGCCAGCAGCAATGGGCCCTCCGTCTTCCAAGAGACCCAGTACTTC

size: many
D: TRBD2
V: TRBV29-1
J: TRBJ2-3
CDR3: CSAGDYTDTQYF
DNA: TGCAGCGCTGGGGACTACACAGATACGCAGTATTTT

size: -
D: -
V: TRBV24-1
J: TRBJ2-1
CDR3: CATSDLGDDEQFF
DNA: TGTGCCACCAGTGATTTAGGAGACGATGAGCAGTTCTTC

size: -
D: TRBD2
V: TRBV2
J: TRBJ2-1
CDR3: CASSERRGRATGEQFF
DNA: TGTGCCAGCAGTGAAAGGCGCGGGAGAGCCACGGGTGAGCAGTTCTTC

size: few
D: TRBD1
V: TRBV3-1
J: TRBJ2-7
CDR3: CASSLTGTAYEQYF
DNA: TGTGCCAGCAGCCTAACCGGGACAGCTTACGAGCAGTACTTC

size: -
D: TRBD1
V: TRBV20-1
J: TRBJ2-5
CDR3: CSARNTGGGETQYF
DNA: TGCAGTGCTAGGAACACAGGGGGCGGAGAGACCCAGTACTTC

size: -
D: -
V: TRBV29-1
J: TRBJ2-2
CDR3: CSVAGSTGELFF
DNA: TGCAGCGTAGCTGGATCCACCGGGGAGCTGTTTTTT

size: few
D: -
V: TRBV24-1
J: TRBJ2-6
CDR3: CATSDFKDGLNGANVLTF
DNA: TGTGCCACCAGTGATTTTAAGGATGGTCTTAATGGGGCCAACGTCCTGACTTTC

size: many
D: TRBD1
V: TRBV3-1
J: TRBJ1-5
CDR3: CASSPGTVSNQPQHF
DNA: TGTGCCAGCAGCCCAGGGACAGTATCCAATCAGCCCCAGCATTTT

size: -
D: -
V: TRBV5-1
J: TRBJ2-1
CDR3: CASRLVSYNEQFF
DNA: TGCGCCAGCAGACTCGTCTCCTACAATGAGCAGTTCTTC

size: -
D: TRBD1
V: TRBV12-3/TRBV12-4
J: TRBJ2-2
CDR3: CASVPRYRGRELFF
DNA: TGTGCCAGCGTCCCGCGCTACAGGGGACGGGAGCTGTTTTTT

size: -
D: -
V: TRBV5-1
J: TRBJ2-1
CDR3: CASSSGGSSNEQFF
DNA: TGCGCCAGCAGCTCAGGGGGGTCTAGCAATGAGCAGTTCTTC

size: -
D: TRBD2
V: TRBV4-1
J: TRBJ2-7
CDR3: CASSQGTSSDEQYF
DNA: TGCGCCAGCAGCCAGGGGACTAGCTCCGACGAGCAGTACTTC

size: many
D: -
V: TRBV28
J: TRBJ2-7
CDR3: CASSPGLGTYEQYF
DNA: TGTGCCAGCAGTCCAGGGCTGGGTACCTACGAGCAGTACTTC

size: many
D: -
V: TRBV10-3
J: TRBJ1-5
CDR3: CAISATVINQPQHF
DNA: TGTGCCATCAGTGCGACAGTAATCAATCAGCCCCAGCATTTT

size: few
D: -
V: TRBV10-2
J: TRBJ2-7
CDR3: CASRAPGLGDWEQYF
DNA: TGCGCCAGCAGAGCTCCGGGCTTAGGGGACTGGGAGCAGTACTTC

size: -
D: TRBD1
V: TRBV19
J: TRBJ2-1
CDR3: CASSIRDRISEQFF
DNA: TGTGCCAGTAGTATCCGGGACAGGATCAGTGAGCAGTTCTTC

size: -
D: TRBD1
V: TRBV7-8
J: TRBJ2-7
CDR3: CASSFNTGQAPAYEQYF
DNA: TGTGCCAGCAGCTTCAACACGGGACAGGCTCCAGCCTACGAGCAGTACTTC